This T cell receptor beta chain emerged from a study of naive and memory T cell subsets. Germline values: CDR1 SQVTM, CDR2 ANQGSEA. Trimming left V 6 bases short and J 4 bases short, with 13 bases between. This CDR3 region has 13 residues. Blood and skin TCR RNA was reverse transcribed with alpha and beta constant primers. TCRdb itself ran the 5' RACE reads through MiXCR, one entry per CDR3 protein. The repertoire includes tens of thousands of distinct CDR3 sequences, over 3.5% of them detected once, and 6.5% to 10% sits in the top ten. Adult healthy volunteers gave 2.5 ml peripheral blood for whole-blood RNA.

The chain combines TRBV29-1 with TRBJ2-1; D unclear. The TCR comes from a male donor in good health. The chain's CDR3 is CSVELPQYNEQFF. The CDR3 DNA reads TGCAGCGTCGAACTCCCACAGTACAATGAGCAGTTCTTC.